This T cell receptor (beta chain) was identified during a study of blood T cell repertoires in COVID-19. About the research overall: There were acute and convalescent COVID-19 samples, and they came from the United States, Italy and Spain.

Authors' analysis steps: Nucleated cell number was recorded as an estimate derived from reference gene primer amplification. Only in-frame clones appear in the TCRdb table, and some are missing; sequencing was by immunoSEQ multiplex PCR. The D gene and trimming were derived from the DNA, and the V and J assignments and clone size from that table. The repertoire holds a few hundred thousand clones, with about 85% as singletons. All enrollees were roughly 18 to 95 years old and from some 24 US areas. Participant-reported clinical history was the basis for cohort assignment. The TCR comes from a middle-aged man who had recovered from COVID-19. Specimen: PBMCs or T cells enriched from blood (not recorded which).

CDR3 amino acids: CASSLTQGYEQYF. CDR3 in DNA: TGTGCCAGCAGCCTGACACAGGGTTACGAGCAGTACTTC. The chain carries TRBV13 and TRBJ2-7; a weak D match, TRBD1 (6 bases). Germline lookup yields CDR1 PRHDT and CDR2 FYEKMQ (reference sequence). The CDR3 runs 13 residues. V was shortened by 5 bases and J by 4 bases, with 12 bases between the two germline ends.